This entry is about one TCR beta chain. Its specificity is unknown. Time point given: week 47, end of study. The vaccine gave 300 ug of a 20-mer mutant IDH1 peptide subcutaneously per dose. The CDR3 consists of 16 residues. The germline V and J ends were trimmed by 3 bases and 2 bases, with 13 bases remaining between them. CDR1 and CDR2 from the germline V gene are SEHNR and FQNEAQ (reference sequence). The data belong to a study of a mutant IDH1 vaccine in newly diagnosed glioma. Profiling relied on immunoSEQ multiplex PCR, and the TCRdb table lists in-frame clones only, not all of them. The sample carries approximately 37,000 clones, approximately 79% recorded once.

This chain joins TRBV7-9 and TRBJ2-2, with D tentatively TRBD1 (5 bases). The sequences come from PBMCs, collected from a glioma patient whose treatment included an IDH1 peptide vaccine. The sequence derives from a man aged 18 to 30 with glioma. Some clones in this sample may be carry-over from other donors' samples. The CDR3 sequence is CASSFTDSSNTGELFF. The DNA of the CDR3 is TGTGCCAGCAGCTTTACAGACAGTTCAAACACCGGGGAGCTGTTTTTT.